This is a list of T cell receptor beta chains from one sample in a study of blood T cell repertoires in COVID-19. Data came from immunoSEQ multiplex PCR; TCRdb stores just in-frame clones and leaves some out. In the table there are about 120,000 clones, around three quarters of which are singletons. Sequenced material: peripheral blood. The receptors shown here come from a man aged 60 to 75 with active or convalescent COVID-19. CDR3s include the opening cysteine and the closing phenylalanine or tryptophan. Fields, in order: V gene, D gene, clone size, J gene, CDR3 DNA, CDR3 protein. D genes are given only for firm matches. The listing skips clone size in some rows; elsewhere it reads once, few, many or a size class.

TRBV24-1,TRBD1,few,TRBJ2-7,TGTGCCACCAGTGATTGGACAGGGGGAGGATACGAGCAGTACTTC,CATSDWTGGGYEQYF
TRBV5-1,TRBD2,.,TRBJ2-1,TGCGCCAGCAGCTTGAATATAGCGGGGTCCCATGAGCAGTTCTTC,CASSLNIAGSHEQFF
TRBV7-3,.,.,TRBJ2-3,TGTGCCAGCAGCTTGGGCCTTTTAGATACGCAGTATTTT,CASSLGLLDTQYF
TRBV12-3/TRBV12-4,.,.,TRBJ1-2,TGTGCCAGCAGTCCGGCCAGGGGTAGTGGCTACACCTTC,CASSPARGSGYTF
TRBV7-9,TRBD2,.,TRBJ2-1,TGTGCCAGCAGCTTAGGGACTAGCCCCAATGAGCAGTTCTTC,CASSLGTSPNEQFF
TRBV10-3,.,.,TRBJ1-1,TGTGCCTCAACAGGTGACACTGAAGCTTTCTTT,CASTGDTEAFF
TRBV6-1,.,few,TRBJ1-5,TGTGCCAGCAGTGACGTGGGCATCAGCAATCAGCCCCAGCATTTT,CASSDVGISNQPQHF
TRBV14,TRBD1,.,TRBJ2-1,TGTGCCAGCAGCCCGACAGGGAGCTCCTACAATGAGCAGTTCTTC,CASSPTGSSYNEQFF
TRBV18,TRBD2,.,TRBJ2-5,TGTGCCAGCTCACGGACTAGCGGACAAGAGACCCAGTACTTC,CASSRTSGQETQYF
TRBV7-8,.,once,TRBJ1-5,TGTGCCAGCAGCTCTTTTGGAGATCAGCCCCAGCATTTT,CASSSFGDQPQHF
TRBV7-8,.,.,TRBJ2-2,TGTGCCAGCAGCTTCCGTTCGAACACCGGGGAGCTGTTTTTT,CASSFRSNTGELFF
TRBV6-2/TRBV6-3,TRBD1,once,TRBJ1-1,TGTGCCAGCAGTTTTAACAGGGGTCGGACTGAAGCTTTCTTT,CASSFNRGRTEAFF
TRBV29-1,.,.,TRBJ1-2,TGCAGCGTTACCGGAGGGGTTGACTATGGCTACACCTTC,CSVTGGVDYGYTF
TRBV7-3,.,.,TRBJ1-2,TGTGCCAGCAGCTTAACATCGGGGAACTATGGCTACACCTTC,CASSLTSGNYGYTF
TRBV13,TRBD1,.,TRBJ1-3,TGTGGATCGGGACAGCACTCTGGAAACACCATATATTTT,CGSGQHSGNTIYF
TRBV12-3/TRBV12-4,.,.,TRBJ2-7,TGTGCCAGCAGTCCCAGGGGTCACGAGCAGTACTTC,CASSPRGHEQYF
TRBV18,.,.,TRBJ2-1,TGTGCCAGCTCACCACAGGGGGTAGGATCCTACAATGAGCAGTTCTTC,CASSPQGVGSYNEQFF